This TCR beta chain was recovered during a study of T cell clonality in common variable immunodeficiency. Regarding the study as a whole: In common variable immunodeficiency, TCR beta chains reportedly carried fewer deletions and N-nucleotide insertions.

The CDR3 has 15 amino acids. The germline gives CDR1 DFQATT, CDR2 SNEGSKA (reference sequence). Trimming took 5 bases from V and 6 from J; bases not matched to a gene: 13. Concerning this clone: What it binds is not known. The CDR3 extends 3 residues past the end of the read, so its final part is completed from the germline J gene.

TCRdb's copy holds only in-frame clones and misses some; the assay was immunoSEQ multiplex PCR. The sample contains some 19,000 clones, none of them singletons. The rearrangement links TRBV20-1 to TRBJ1-2, with TRBD1 identical over 9 bases. The clonotype originates from a human donor with common variable immunodeficiency. The specimen was peripheral blood mononuclear cells. This CDR3 reads CSASGPGQGVNGYTF. CDR3 DNA, as far as it was read: TGCAGTGCTTCGGGACCGGGACAGGGTGTTAATGGC.